One sample yielded the 3 T cell receptor beta chains listed below, sequenced in a study of neurological immune-mediated disorders. One entry per CDR3 protein, called by TCRdb with MiXCR from the 5' RACE reads. The table has roughly 65,000 distinct CDR3 sequences, approximately 4.2% seen once. Sample: PBMCs. These receptors all stem from a man aged 50 to 60 with multiple sclerosis.

This clonotype was recorded many times. The rearrangement links TRBV20-1 to TRBJ1-1, with D perhaps TRBD1 (6 bases). Germline loops: CDR1 DFQATT, CDR2 SNEGSKA (reference sequence). Trimming stripped 2 bases from V and 7 bases from J, with 17 bases between. The CDR3 is made up of 14 amino acids. CDR3: CSARSVGGGIEAFF. As DNA, the CDR3 is TGCAGTGCTAGATCTGTCGGGGGCGGGATTGAAGCTTTCTTT.

This clonotype was observed at least ten times. This chain connects TRBV4-1 to TRBJ1-6; D is ambiguous. The ends were cut back, 4 bases at V and 7 bases at J, with 11 bases in the middle. This CDR3 has 14 residues. Germline lookup yields CDR1 MGHRA and CDR2 YSYEKL. CDR3 in amino acids: CASSRADGNSPLHF. CDR3 DNA: TGCGCCAGCAGCCGGGCGGATGGAAATTCACCCCTCCACTTT.

This clonotype was detected ten times or more. The V call is TRBV7-9, the J call TRBJ2-1; the D gene could be TRBD1 or TRBD2 (5 bases each). V was trimmed by 5 bases and J by 7 bases, leaving 9 bases between them. Germline V gene data show CDR1 as SEHNR and CDR2 as FQNEAQ (reference sequence). CDR3 size: 12 residues. This CDR3 reads CASSGGSNEQFF. The CDR3 DNA reads as TGTGCCAGCAGCGGGGGATCGAATGAGCAGTTCTTC. Full variable domain (missing parts from reference TRBV7-9 and TRBJ2-1): DTGVSQNPRHKITKRGQNVTFRCDPISEHNRLYWYRQTLGQGPEFLTYFQNEAQLEKSRLLSDRFSAERPKGSFSTLEIQRTEQGDSAMYLCASSGGSNEQFFGPGTRLTVL.